These 24 T cell receptor beta chains were all obtained from the same sample, sequenced in a study of T cell responses to AZD1222 COVID-19 vaccine. Repertoires were generated with immunoSEQ multiplex PCR, while TCRdb's copy carries only in-frame clones and drops some. The sample has around 130,000 clones; roughly 85% are singletons. This specimen consisted of peripheral blood, obtained on day 0 of AZD1222 vaccination. These receptors all come from an adult in good health.

The rearrangement joins TRBV6-5 to TRBJ2-4, with a weak D call TRBD1 (6 bases). Germline CDR1 is MNHEY and CDR2 is SVGAGI. This CDR3 is built from 14 residues. V was pared by 7 bases and J by 8 bases, with 18 bases between. For the CDR3, the DNA is TGTGCCAGCACAGTAGGCCAGGGGTTTTACATTCAGTACTTC. Amino acid sequence: CASTVGQGFYIQYF.

This clone has just a few counts. The rearrangement uses TRBV6-2 or TRBV6-3 and TRBJ2-1; D ambiguous. V was trimmed by 2 bases and J by 9 bases, leaving 5 bases between them. CDR3 length equals 11 residues. CDR1 and CDR2 from the germline V gene are MNHEY and SVGEGT. The chain's CDR3 is CASSYAGEQFF. The CDR3 bases are TGTGCCAGCAGTTACGCCGGTGAGCAGTTCTTC.

The chain is built from TRBV5-1 and TRBJ1-1, with 7 nucleotides matching TRBD1. The CDR3 is made up of 16 amino acids. After removal of 1 base from V and 0 bases from J, the junction contained 6 bases not matched to a gene. In germline, CDR1 is SGHRS, CDR2 YFSETQ. This CDR3 reads CASSLTGASLNTEAFF. Here the CDR3 DNA reads TGCGCCAGCAGCTTGACAGGGGCCTCCTTGAACACTGAAGCTTTCTTT.

The chain uses TRBV7-2 and TRBJ2-7, with TRBD1 matching 8 bases. The CDR3 has 14 amino acids. The germline CDR1 and CDR2 sequences are SGHTA and FQGNSA. V shed 5 bases, J shed 3 bases, and the junction held 6 bases outside the gene matches. In DNA, the CDR3 is TGTGCCAGCAGCGACAGGGGCGAGGGCTACGAGCAGTACTTC. As protein: CASSDRGEGYEQYF.

The rearrangement joins TRBV5-1 to TRBJ1-2; a weak D match, TRBD1 (5 bases). Germline V gene sequence: CDR1 SGHRS, CDR2 YFSETQ. The CDR3 length is 15 residues. V gave up 0 bases and J gave up 7 bases, with 16 bases separating them. In nucleotides, the CDR3 is TGCGCCAGCAGCTTGGAGGCAGGGCCCTCCTTTGGCTACACCTTC. It specifies CASSLEAGPSFGYTF.

This clone has only a few counts. The V gene is TRBV6-1, the J gene TRBJ2-3; TRBD2 might be the D (5 bases). Trimming cost V 4 bases and J 0 bases, with 8 bases left between them. CDR1 MNHNS and CDR2 SASEGT come from the germline V gene. The length of the CDR3 is 14 residues. CDR3 residues: CASSVALSTDTQYF. DNA for the CDR3: TGTGCCAGCAGTGTAGCGTTAAGCACAGATACGCAGTATTTT.

The chain is built from TRBV11-2 and TRBJ2-7; D unresolved. This CDR3 is 11 amino acids long. Looked up from germline, CDR1 is SGHAT and CDR2 is FQNNGV. The V end was cut by 1 base, the J end by 6 bases, with 4 bases between. As DNA, the CDR3 is TGTGCCAGCAGCTTAGCGGGCGAGCAGTACTTC. It is translated as CASSLAGEQYF.

The CDR3 here is CASSASGTSSPNEQFF. The CDR3 nucleotides are TGTGCCAGCAGCGCCTCCGGGACTAGCAGCCCCAATGAGCAGTTCTTC. This chain connects TRBV7-3 to TRBJ2-1; 9 bases are shared with TRBD2. V was clipped by 5 bases and J by 6 bases; unmatched bases: 11. CDR1 SGHTA and CDR2 FQGTGA come from the germline V gene. This CDR3 comprises 16 residues.

The rearrangement uses TRBV7-2 and TRBJ2-4; no firm D call. Per the germline V gene, CDR1 is SGHTA and CDR2 is FQGNSA. This CDR3 region has 13 residues. Trimming stripped 2 bases from V and 7 bases from J, with 9 bases between. The CDR3 is CASSLNRRNIQYF. CDR3 bases: TGTGCCAGCAGCTTAAATCGCCGTAACATTCAGTACTTC.

The V and J genes are TRBV10-3 and TRBJ1-2; no reliable D call. The CDR3 has 12 amino acids. Trimming shortened V by 3 bases and J by 3 bases, and 5 bases separated the two germline ends. Germline V gives CDR1 ENHRY, CDR2 SYGVKD. CDR3 nucleotides: TGTGCCATCAGTGATGGTTACTATGGCTACACCTTC. It translates to CAISDGYYGYTF.

The gene calls are TRBV10-3 and TRBJ2-3; D possibly uses TRBD1 or TRBD2 (7 bases each). Trimming removed 10 bases at V and 0 bases at J, with 14 bases between. Germline loops: CDR1 ENHRY, CDR2 SYGVKD. The CDR3 consists of 14 residues. The CDR3 nucleotides read TGTGCCACAGGGGGGCGGGGGAGCACAGATACGCAGTATTTT. Protein: CATGGRGSTDTQYF.

The J gene is TRBJ2-7, the V gene TRBV5-1, with D perhaps given as TRBD1 or TRBD2 (5 bases each). The V gene lost 4 bases and the J gene lost 3 bases, with 11 bases spanning the gap. The CDR3 runs to 13 residues. CDR1 SGHRS and CDR2 YFSETQ come from the germline V gene. CDR3 loop: CASSRDPIYEQYF. CDR3 bases: TGCGCCAGCAGCAGGGACCCTATCTACGAGCAGTACTTC.

The rearrangement joins TRBV18 to TRBJ1-1, with 10 bases identical to TRBD1. The CDR3 consists of 16 residues. Trimming cost V 0 bases and J 7 bases; bases outside gene matches: 8. The V gene's germline CDR1 is KGHSH and CDR2 LQKENI. CDR3 protein: CASSPPTGGQGFEAFF. The CDR3 DNA reads as TGTGCCAGCTCACCACCCACCGGGGGACAGGGGTTTGAAGCTTTCTTT.

This sequence joins TRBV5-4 and TRBJ2-5; D not resolved. Germline V gives CDR1 SGHNT, CDR2 YYREEE (reference sequence). Between the trimmed V and J ends, which lost 0 bases and 5 bases, there was a span of 11 bases. There are 14 residues in the CDR3. The CDR3 DNA reads TGTGCCAGCAGCTTGGATGGACCAATGGAGACCCAGTACTTC. Translated: CASSLDGPMETQYF.

The gene calls are TRBV3-1 (or the pseudogene TRBV3-2) and TRBJ2-3; 9 bases are a match to TRBD2. From germline, CDR1 is LGHDT and CDR2 YNNKEL (reference sequence). This CDR3 is built from 15 residues. V gave up 4 bases and J gave up 1 base; unmatched junction bases: 3. This CDR3 is CASSPRTSGTDTQYF. The CDR3 nucleotides read TGTGCCAGCAGCCCTCGGACTAGCGGCACAGATACGCAGTATTTT.

The chain uses TRBV21-1 and TRBJ2-1; the D segment call TRBD2 is taken from the table without a DNA check. TRBV21-1 is reported as a pseudogene. This CDR3 contains 17 residues. CDR3 loop: CASSKEYLPGLHNEQFF. DNA for the CDR3: TGTGCCAGCAGCAAAGAATATCTGCCGGGACTTCACAATGAGCAGTTCTTC.

The genes are TRBV10-3 and TRBJ1-4, with D unclear. Germline assignment: CDR1 ENHRY and CDR2 SYGVKD. Trimming shortened V by 0 bases and J by 8 bases, and 4 bases separated the two germline ends. CDR3 length: 12 amino acids. The CDR3 DNA reads as TGTGCCATCAGTGAGTCACAGGAAAAACTGTTTTTT. This translates into CAISESQEKLFF.

This chain uses TRBV19 with TRBJ1-3; no definite D call. The CDR3 totals 15 residues. CDR1 LNHDA and CDR2 SQIVND come from the germline V gene (reference sequence). The V and J ends lost 4 bases and 4 bases respectively, with 14 bases between them. As DNA, the CDR3 is TGTGCCAGTAGTACCCACCTATCTTACGGAAACACCATATATTTT. Residues: CASSTHLSYGNTIYF. The full variable domain, in which reference TRBV19 and TRBJ1-3 provide the parts outside the CDR3, is DGGITQSPKYLFRKEGQNVTLSCEQNLNHDAMYWYRQDPGQGLRLIYYSQIVNDFQKGDIAEGYSVSREKKESFPLTVTSAQKNPTAFYLCASSTHLSYGNTIYFGEGSWLTVV.

J is TRBJ1-6 and V is TRBV19; D not resolved. V gave up 6 bases and J gave up 8 bases, with 14 bases separating them. The germline CDR1 and CDR2 sequences are LNHDA and SQIVND (reference sequence). The CDR3 runs to 14 residues. The CDR3 DNA sequence: TGTGCCAGTAGCACGCGGATGTCTGATTCACCCCTCCACTTT. This gives the protein CASSTRMSDSPLHF.

The chain combines TRBV10-1 with TRBJ1-1; D ambiguous. This CDR3 has 14 residues. V lost 2 bases and J lost 0, with 7 bases in between. CDR1 and CDR2 (germline): WNHNN, SYGVQD (reference sequence). The CDR3 nucleotides are TGCGCCAGCAGTGAGGGGAATGTGAACACTGAAGCTTTCTTT. Protein product: CASSEGNVNTEAFF.

J is TRBJ1-2 and V is TRBV6-4; TRBD1 is a possible D gene (6 bases). Germline lookup yields CDR1 MRHNA and CDR2 SNTAGT. The ends were cut back, 10 bases at V and 3 bases at J, with 18 bases in the middle. The CDR3 length is 14 residues. The CDR3 coding sequence is TGTGCCACCTTACAGGGCTTGTTGGACTATGGCTACACCTTC. Its protein product is CATLQGLLDYGYTF.

The chain recombines TRBV19 with TRBJ1-5, with a weak D call TRBD1 (5 bases). The CDR3 runs 17 residues. V was clipped by 5 bases and J by 0 bases, with 17 bases between them. Germline-derived CDR1 and CDR2 are LNHDA and SQIVND (reference sequence). The CDR3 region is CASSLHRLPYSNQPQHF. CDR3 in DNA: TGTGCCAGTAGTCTTCACAGGCTTCCTTATAGCAATCAGCCCCAGCATTTT.

This clone turned up a few times. The chain is built from TRBV5-4 and TRBJ2-7, with D perhaps assigned TRBD1 or TRBD2 (5 bases each). V dropped 4 bases and J dropped 3 bases, with 14 bases sitting between them. The germline V gene has CDR1 SGHNT and CDR2 YYREEE (reference sequence). CDR3 length equals 14 residues. This chain's CDR3 is CASSEPGPSYEQYF. CDR3 bases: TGTGCCAGCAGCGAGCCGGGACCCAGCTACGAGCAGTACTTC.

V and J are TRBV7-6 and TRBJ2-1, with no clear D. Germline loops: CDR1 SGHVS, CDR2 FNYEAQ. V lost 5 bases to trimming and J lost 2 bases, with 13 bases between them. The CDR3 consists of 15 residues. The CDR3 DNA reads as TGTGCCAGCAGCAATAACCCAGGCCCCTACAATGAGCAGTTCTTC. Amino acid sequence: CASSNNPGPYNEQFF. Full variable domain (remainder filled in from reference TRBV7-6 and TRBJ2-1): GAGVSQSPRYKVTKRGQDVALRCDPISGHVSLYWYRQALGQGPEFLTYFNYEAQQDKSGLPNDRFSAERPEGSISTLTIQRTEQRDSAMYRCASSNNPGPYNEQFFGPGTRLTVL.